One and the same sample provided the 32 T cell receptor beta chains below, sequenced in a study of T cell clusters in autoimmune cytopenias. Some 38,000 genome equivalents of blood DNA were amplified for TRB. Multiplex touch-down PCR amplified TRB using TRB-A and TRB-B pools in one tube. Reanalyzing the multiplex PCR reads, TCRdb keeps one entry per CDR3 protein, without DNA. The sample is made up of roughly 11,000 distinct CDR3 sequences, and the top ten hold roughly 20% of it. The same specimen was also included in a second study, on T cell repertoires in aging, cancer and after chemotherapy.

The sample taken for sequencing was peripheral blood. The receptors come from a human donor in good health.

The chain employs TRBV12-3 or TRBV12-4 and TRBJ2-5; with no DNA, the TCRdb D assignment of TRBD1 cannot be verified. This CDR3 contains 16 residues. CDR3 protein: CASRTDWIGQDETQYF.

According to its frequency, this clonotype is medium-sized (0.01 to 0.1%). V is TRBV27 and J is TRBJ2-2. The CDR3 sequence is 14 residues long. The germline CDR1 and CDR2 sequences are MNHEY and SMNVEV (reference sequence). The CDR3 protein is CASRYSVNAGELFF.

The genes are TRBV20-1 and TRBJ2-7; the TCRdb call, TRBD1, lacks DNA for checking. This CDR3 has 14 amino acids. The V gene's germline CDR1 is DFQATT and CDR2 SNEGSKA (reference sequence). CDR3: CSARGRGPPYEQYF.

The gene calls are TRBV10-3 and TRBJ2-3; the D gene TCRdb calls, TRBD1, cannot be checked with no DNA. This CDR3 is built from 13 residues. Germline CDR1 and CDR2: ENHRY and SYGVKD. CDR3 protein: CAISVPGEDTQYF.

The chain carries TRBV20-1 and TRBJ1-5. The CDR3 is made up of 13 amino acids. Germline lookup yields CDR1 DFQATT and CDR2 SNEGSKA (reference sequence). CDR3 amino acids: CSAREDGNQPQHF.

The chain joins TRBV5-6 to TRBJ2-7. Germline V gene lookup returns CDR1 SGHDT and CDR2 YYEEEE. The CDR3 sequence is 12 residues long. Here the CDR3 reads CASSLEHYEQYF.

This clonotype ranks as medium-sized (0.01 to 0.1%) in terms of frequency. The rearrangement uses TRBV30 and TRBJ2-1; lacking DNA, the TRBD2 call made by TCRdb goes unchecked. The CDR3 loop spans 11 amino acids. Per germline, CDR1 GTSNPN and CDR2 SVGIG (reference sequence). CDR3 in amino acids: CAWRNSGEQFF. The full variable domain, completed using reference TRBV30 and TRBJ2-1, is SQTIHQWPATLVQPVGSPLSLECTVEGTSNPNLYWYRQAAGRGLQLLFYSVGIGQISSEVPQNLSASRPQDRQFILSSKKLLLSDSGFYLCAWRNSGEQFFGPGTRLTVL.

Measured by frequency, this clonotype is medium-sized (0.01 to 0.1%). V is TRBV5-6 and J is TRBJ1-6. This CDR3 is built from 14 residues. Germline V CDR1 and CDR2: SGHDT, YYEEEE. The chain's CDR3 is CASSLAGSYSPLHF. The full variable domain, its missing parts supplied by reference TRBV5-6 and TRBJ1-6, is DAGVTQSPTHLIKTRGQQVTLRCSPKSGHDTVSWYQQALGQGPQFIFQYYEEEERQRGNFPDRFSGHQFPNYSSELNVNALLLGDSALYLCASSLAGSYSPLHFGNGTRLTVT.

The chain recombines TRBV14 with TRBJ2-5; the TCRdb D gene call, TRBD2, has no DNA to confirm it. The CDR3 has 15 amino acids. Germline CDR1 reads SGHDN; CDR2 reads FVKESK. CDR3 amino acids: CASSYRLAGEETQYF.

The chain joins TRBV6-5 to TRBJ2-4; TCRdb designates TRBD1, a call that cannot be tested without DNA. Germline loops: CDR1 MNHEY, CDR2 SVGAGI. This CDR3 comprises 17 residues. This CDR3 reads CASSANPTGGYRNIQYF.

The chain employs TRBV12-3 or TRBV12-4 and TRBJ1-1. The CDR3 has 15 amino acids. The CDR3 spells CASRAGPQMNTEAFF.

CDR3 amino acids: CASSLGDLNSPLHF. This chain uses TRBV7-6 with TRBJ1-6; TCRdb picks TRBD1, but there is no DNA to check that call. Germline V gene sequence: CDR1 SGHVS, CDR2 FNYEAQ. This CDR3 region has 14 residues. Variable domain in full (rest from reference TRBV7-6 and TRBJ1-6): GAGVSQSPRYKVTKRGQDVALRCDPISGHVSLYWYRQALGQGPEFLTYFNYEAQQDKSGLPNDRFSAERPEGSISTLTIQRTEQRDSAMYRCASSLGDLNSPLHFGNGTRLTVT.

The chain recombines TRBV6-6 with TRBJ1-3; checking the TCRdb D call of TRBD1 is not possible without DNA. From germline, CDR1 is MNHNY and CDR2 SVGAGI (reference sequence). The CDR3 totals 17 residues. The CDR3 sequence: CASSFSDRGYSGNTIYF.

By frequency, this clonotype registers medium-sized. The CDR3 reads CASIAGPSYNEQFF. The chain has TRBV19 and TRBJ2-1; TCRdb lists TRBD2, though no DNA is available to test this call. Germline V CDR1 and CDR2: LNHDA, SQIVND (reference sequence). There are 14 residues in the CDR3.

The CDR3 here is CASSRDLPSTDTQYF. The chain has TRBV18 and TRBJ2-3; with no DNA, the TCRdb D assignment of TRBD2 cannot be verified. The CDR3 loop spans 15 amino acids. CDR1 is KGHSH, CDR2 LQKENI, per germline.

The V gene is TRBV10-3, the J gene TRBJ1-1. CDR1 and CDR2 from the germline V gene are ENHRY and SYGVKD. The CDR3 runs 11 residues. The CDR3 is CAISVGGGAFF.

The rearrangement joins TRBV15 to TRBJ1-1; there is no DNA to check the TCRdb D call of TRBD1. The CDR3 spans 14 residues. Per germline, CDR1 LNHNV and CDR2 YYDKDF (reference sequence). The CDR3: CATEGGRGNTEAFF. Filled out from reference TRBV15 and TRBJ1-1, the complete variable domain reads DAMVIQNPRYQVTQFGKPVTLSCSQTLNHNVMYWYQQKSSQAPKLLFHYYDKDFNNEADTPDNFQSRRPNTSFCFLDIRSPGLGDTAMYLCATEGGRGNTEAFFGQGTRLTVV.

This chain joins TRBV5-4 and TRBJ1-2. The CDR3 consists of 11 residues. CDR1 and CDR2 (germline): SGHNT, YYREEE (reference sequence). The CDR3 is CASRSNYGYTF.

This chain connects TRBV18 to TRBJ1-1; with no DNA, the TCRdb D assignment of TRBD1 cannot be verified. The CDR3 loop spans 15 amino acids. Germline CDR1 reads KGHSH; CDR2 reads LQKENI. The CDR3 here is CASSLHGGSNTEAFF.

The chain recombines TRBV20-1 with TRBJ1-1; the TCRdb call, TRBD1, lacks DNA for checking. Germline V lookup: CDR1 DFQATT, CDR2 SNEGSKA (reference sequence). The CDR3 loop spans 17 amino acids. CDR3 protein: CSARSDGTGGGGTEAFF.

V and J are TRBV7-6 and TRBJ1-6. The CDR3 totals 13 residues. Germline-derived CDR1 and CDR2 are SGHVS and FNYEAQ. CDR3: CASSLGSYSPLHF.

The genes are TRBV18 and TRBJ2-3; there is no DNA to check the TCRdb D call of TRBD2. The CDR3 is 17 amino acids. Germline values: CDR1 KGHSH, CDR2 LQKENI. The CDR3 loop reads CASSPRSSGGSTDTQYF.

The J gene is TRBJ2-5, the V gene TRBV14; TCRdb's D gene call, TRBD1, goes unchecked for lack of DNA. In germline, CDR1 is SGHDN, CDR2 FVKESK. The CDR3 loop spans 14 amino acids. This CDR3 is CASSQWTAPGTQYF.

This clonotype is identified as medium-sized from frequency. The rearrangement links TRBV30 to TRBJ2-1; TCRdb gives TRBD2 as the D gene, but with no DNA this cannot be confirmed. This CDR3 is 12 amino acids long. The V gene's germline CDR1 is GTSNPN and CDR2 SVGIG (reference sequence). CDR3 sequence: CAWTYLAGEQFF. The full variable domain, its missing parts supplied by reference TRBV30 and TRBJ2-1, is SQTIHQWPATLVQPVGSPLSLECTVEGTSNPNLYWYRQAAGRGLQLLFYSVGIGQISSEVPQNLSASRPQDRQFILSSKKLLLSDSGFYLCAWTYLAGEQFFGPGTRLTVL.

This clonotype is deemed medium-sized (0.01 to 0.1%) by its frequency. The chain recombines TRBV29-1 with TRBJ2-7; TCRdb's D gene call, TRBD1, goes unchecked for lack of DNA. Germline-derived CDR1 and CDR2 are SQVTM and ANQGSEA. CDR3 length: 14 amino acids. Here the CDR3 reads CSVSKEPHGQEQYF.

V is TRBV28 and J is TRBJ2-7; the D call of TRBD2 rests on TCRdb alone, since no DNA is present to check it. Germline V CDR1 and CDR2: MDHEN, SYDVKM. The CDR3 contains 15 residues. This chain's CDR3 is CASTRLAGDTYEQYF.

The rearrangement links TRBV30 to TRBJ1-1. The CDR3 loop spans 14 amino acids. In germline, CDR1 is GTSNPN, CDR2 SVGIG (reference sequence). The CDR3 is CAWTSGLGDTEAFF.

The chain links TRBV4-1 to TRBJ2-6; the TRBD2 assignment by TCRdb is unverifiable without DNA. CDR1 is MGHRA and CDR2 is YSYEKL in the germline V gene. CDR3 length: 18 amino acids. CDR3 sequence reads: CASSRGALGGSGANVLTF.

Judged by frequency, this clonotype is medium-sized (0.01 to 0.1%). This chain uses TRBV29-1 with TRBJ1-2; the D gene TCRdb calls, TRBD1, cannot be checked with no DNA. CDR1 SQVTM and CDR2 ANQGSEA come from the germline V gene. The CDR3 length is 12 residues. The CDR3: CSVGLGGWGYTF.

The rearrangement joins TRBV27 to TRBJ1-3. This CDR3 spans 13 amino acids. CDR1 is MNHEY and CDR2 is SMNVEV in the germline V gene (reference sequence). The CDR3 region is CASSLSIRNTIYF.

V gene TRBV6-1 combines with J gene TRBJ1-5; the D call of TRBD1 rests on TCRdb alone, since no DNA is present to check it. CDR1 MNHNS and CDR2 SASEGT come from the germline V gene. This CDR3 comprises 18 residues. CDR3 in amino acids: CASSDGQGTVYSNQPQHF.

This chain uses TRBV20-1 with TRBJ2-7; the D gene TCRdb calls, TRBD1, cannot be checked with no DNA. This CDR3 is built from 12 residues. Germline CDR1 is DFQATT and CDR2 is SNEGSKA (reference sequence). CDR3 sequence: CSASPRVDEQYF.